This T cell receptor beta chain was retrieved from a study of T-cell memory formation after mild COVID-19. Looking at the study overall: Largely donor-specific TCR clusters were found.

This clonotype was seen a few times. Its cognate antigen is unknown. Broader study findings: CM and EM subsets held most contracting CD4+ clones; EMRA held CD8+ ones. While clones contracting from day 15 to 85 were balanced between CD4 and CD8, later expanders leaned CD4+. Pre-infection memory carried some responding clones, suggesting that cross-reactive memory joined.

In TCRdb, the 5' RACE reads were re-called with MiXCR into one record per CDR3 protein. The table shows more than 450,000 distinct CDR3 sequences, with 18% occurring only once. Between the trimmed V and J ends, which lost 3 bases and 5 bases, there was a span of 16 bases. This CDR3 has 15 residues. V and J are TRBV12-3 or TRBV12-4 and TRBJ1-1; D might be TRBD1 (5 bases). What was sequenced was PBMCs or a T cell subset sorted from them (not recorded which). The receptor comes from an adult woman who had mild COVID-19 (a few samples of this study predate the infection). Cell type and time point are not known. The chain's CDR3 is CASSFLPGVETEAFF. Here the CDR3 DNA reads TGTGCCAGCAGTTTTTTACCGGGGGTAGAAACTGAAGCTTTCTTT.